The 30 T cell receptor beta chains below come from one sample, sequenced in a study of tumor-infiltrating lymphocytes in localized non-small cell lung cancer. Only in-frame clones appear in the TCRdb table, and some are missing; sequencing was by immunoSEQ multiplex PCR. The table records tens of thousands of clones, roughly 70% of them present only once. Sample: lung tumor tissue. These receptors came from a human donor with non-small cell lung cancer.

The sample holds a few counts of this clone. Other DNA sequences in the same sample also yield this CDR3. J is TRBJ2-3 and V is TRBV7-3; 7 bases fit TRBD1. V trimming: 5 bases; J trimming: 2 bases; junction bases outside the gene matches: 4. Germline V CDR1 and CDR2: SGHTA, FQGTGA. The length of the CDR3 is 14 residues. The CDR3 loop is CASSLGQVTDTQYF. The CDR3 DNA sequence: TGTGCCAGCAGCCTCGGACAGGTCACAGATACGCAGTATTTT.

The rearrangement joins TRBV4-1 to TRBJ1-2; D is possibly TRBD1 (5 bases). The ends were cut back, 0 bases at V and 7 bases at J, with 12 bases in the middle. From germline, CDR1 is MGHRA and CDR2 YSYEKL. This CDR3 has 14 residues. CDR3 amino acids: CASSQDKGAGGYTF. For the CDR3, the DNA is TGCGCCAGCAGCCAAGATAAAGGGGCAGGTGGCTACACCTTC.

The chain carries TRBV5-1 and TRBJ2-5; 7 bases agree with TRBD1. Trimming at V came to 4 bases and at J to 5 bases, leaving 11 bases not matched to a gene. Per the germline V gene, CDR1 is SGHRS and CDR2 is YFSETQ. This CDR3 is 15 amino acids long. CDR3 loop: CASSPGQGDGETQYF. The CDR3 coding sequence is TGCGCCAGCAGCCCGGGGCAGGGGGACGGGGAGACCCAGTACTTC.

V and J are TRBV10-3 and TRBJ1-1; 7 bases line up with TRBD1. The CDR3 sequence is 13 residues long. CDR1 and CDR2 from the germline V gene are ENHRY and SYGVKD. V lost 5 bases and J lost 5; bases outside the gene matches: 5. CDR3 loop: CAISQTGNTEAFF. CDR3 coding DNA: TGTGCCATCAGTCAGACAGGGAATACTGAAGCTTTCTTT.

This clone was observed a handful of times. The chain links TRBV4-3 to TRBJ1-5; D is possibly TRBD1 (5 bases). Trimming left V 1 base short and J 6 bases short, with 7 bases between. This CDR3 is 13 amino acids long. Germline CDR1 LGHNA, CDR2 YSLEER. CDR3 sequence: CASSQVRGQPQHF. In nucleotides, the CDR3 is TGCGCCAGCAGCCAAGTTAGGGGTCAGCCCCAGCATTTT.

V is TRBV5-1 and J is TRBJ1-1, with 7 nucleotides matching TRBD1. The CDR3 is made up of 15 amino acids. Trimming took 4 bases from V and 3 from J; bases not matched to a gene: 9. Germline CDR1 SGHRS, CDR2 YFSETQ. The CDR3 is CASSADRVGDTEAFF. In DNA, the CDR3 is TGCGCCAGCAGCGCTGACAGGGTTGGGGACACTGAAGCTTTCTTT.

This clone was detected only a few times. CDR3 coding DNA: TGTGCCAACACTAAAACAGGGTCAGGCGAAAAACTGTTTTTT. Translation gives CANTKTGSGEKLFF. The V call is TRBV2, the J call TRBJ1-4; possible D gene TRBD1, 6 bases. Germline lookup yields CDR1 SNHLY and CDR2 FYNNEI. This CDR3 contains 14 residues. The ends were cut back, 10 bases at V and 8 bases at J, with 20 bases in the middle.

The gene calls are TRBV29-1 and TRBJ1-4; D remains ambiguous. The CDR3 loop spans 13 amino acids. Trimming shortened V by 3 bases and J by 4 bases, and 9 bases separated the two germline ends. The germline V gene has CDR1 SQVTM and CDR2 ANQGSEA. CDR3: CSVDGGSNEKLFF. The CDR3 DNA sequence: TGCAGCGTTGATGGAGGGAGTAATGAAAAACTGTTTTTT.

The chain recombines TRBV6-1 with TRBJ2-7, with TRBD2 matching 10 bases. The CDR3 is 16 residues long. Germline CDR1 is MNHNS and CDR2 is SASEGT. J was trimmed by 6 bases and V by 3 bases; bases with no gene match: 11. CDR3 DNA sequence: TGTGCCAGCAGTGAGAACACTCTAGCGGGAGTCCGCGAGCAGTACTTC. Translating gives CASSENTLAGVREQYF.

This clone showed up just a few times. The J gene is TRBJ2-2, the V gene TRBV19; TRBD1 matches at 8 bases. The CDR3 extends over 14 amino acids. J lost 4 bases, V lost 7 bases, and 5 bases had no gene match. Looked up from germline, CDR1 is LNHDA and CDR2 is SQIVND (reference sequence). For the CDR3, the DNA is TGTGCCAGTATGAACAGGGGGTTCACCGGGGAGCTGTTTTTT. Translation gives CASMNRGFTGELFF.

The chain has TRBV28 and TRBJ2-7; 7 positions agree with TRBD1. There are 16 residues in the CDR3. Losses at the gene ends were 5 bases for V and 0 bases for J; bases not matched to a gene: 10. Germline assignment: CDR1 MDHEN and CDR2 SYDVKM. CDR3 nucleotides: TGTGCCAGCAGTACAATCCGACAGGGTCTCTCCTACGAGCAGTACTTC. Translated: CASSTIRQGLSYEQYF.

Ten or more counts support this clone. The rearrangement joins TRBV18 to TRBJ2-1, with D possibly matching TRBD1 (5 bases). The CDR3 sequence is 14 residues long. Between the trimmed V and J ends, which lost 3 bases and 4 bases, there was a span of 10 bases. CDR1 is KGHSH and CDR2 is LQKENI in the germline V gene. The CDR3 bases are TGTGCCAGCTCACCTACAGGTTTTTACAATGAGCAGTTCTTC. Amino acid sequence: CASSPTGFYNEQFF.

The chain links TRBV28 to TRBJ1-2; D uncertain. Germline V lookup: CDR1 MDHEN, CDR2 SYDVKM. Trimming removed 6 bases at V and 4 bases at J, with 15 bases between. The CDR3 is 14 residues long. The DNA of the CDR3 is TGTGCCAGCAGCAGCGGAGACTTCCCCTATGGCTACACCTTC. Translated: CASSSGDFPYGYTF.

This chain uses TRBV7-9 with TRBJ2-2; tentatively, D is TRBD1 or TRBD2 (5 bases each). Germline-derived CDR1 and CDR2 are SEHNR and FQNEAQ (reference sequence). With 6 bases removed from V and 2 bases from J, the gap between germline ends came to 13 bases. The CDR3 consists of 15 residues. In DNA form, the CDR3 reads TGTGCCAGCAGTCGGTCCGGGACCAACACCGGGGAGCTGTTTTTT. This gives the protein CASSRSGTNTGELFF.

The chain joins TRBV6-1 to TRBJ2-1, with 10 bases identical to TRBD2. CDR3 length: 15 residues. Trimming cost V 9 bases and J 7 bases; bases outside gene matches: 12. Germline V gene sequence: CDR1 MNHNS, CDR2 SASEGT. In nucleotides, the CDR3 is TGTGCCAGTCTGAAAGGACTAGCGGCTTATAATGAGCAGTTCTTC. This codes for CASLKGLAAYNEQFF.

This rearrangement joins TRBV5-1 to TRBJ2-5, with 7 positions matching TRBD2. This CDR3 has 16 amino acids. In germline, CDR1 is SGHRS, CDR2 YFSETQ. The V segment lost 7 bases and the J segment 3 bases; nucleotides outside the gene matches: 15. The CDR3 DNA is TGCGCCAGCTCCAGACAACTAGCGTCAGACAAAGAGACCCAGTACTTC. It codes for CASSRQLASDKETQYF.

The chain uses TRBV4-1 and TRBJ2-7, with D uncertain. The germline gives CDR1 MGHRA, CDR2 YSYEKL. V dropped 0 bases and J dropped 2 bases, with 11 bases sitting between them. The CDR3 is 15 amino acids. This chain's CDR3 is CASSQDLVSAYEQYF. Written as DNA, the CDR3 is TGCGCCAGCAGCCAAGATTTGGTCTCCGCCTACGAGCAGTACTTC.

The rearrangement uses TRBV5-4 and TRBJ2-7, with D tentatively TRBD2 (6 bases). V gave up 0 bases and J gave up 2 bases, with 9 bases separating them. Germline V lookup: CDR1 SGHNT, CDR2 YYREEE (reference sequence). The CDR3 contains 14 residues. This CDR3 reads CASSLEGTPYEQYF. CDR3 nucleotide sequence: TGTGCCAGCAGCTTGGAGGGGACTCCCTACGAGCAGTACTTC.

This clone was seen more than once but under ten times. The chain combines TRBV29-1 with TRBJ2-1; 9 bases agree with TRBD2. The CDR3 runs 17 residues. V gave up 6 bases and J gave up 7 bases; unmatched junction bases: 19. Germline assignment: CDR1 SQVTM and CDR2 ANQGSEA. This chain's CDR3 is CSVKFPPLLAGLNEQFF. DNA of the CDR3: TGCAGCGTGAAATTCCCTCCGCTCCTAGCGGGATTGAATGAGCAGTTCTTC.

The rearrangement uses TRBV7-2 and TRBJ2-5, with D unclear. Germline CDR1 and CDR2: SGHTA and FQGNSA. CDR3 length equals 11 residues. V dropped 7 bases and J dropped 4 bases, with 7 bases sitting between them. The CDR3 bases are TGTGCCAGCACCACCGGAGAGACCCAGTACTTC. Translating it yields CASTTGETQYF.

The rearrangement uses TRBV5-4 and TRBJ1-1, with 7 nucleotides matching TRBD1. V dropped 2 bases and J dropped 2; count of bases not matched to a gene: 9. The CDR3 contains 16 residues. Germline lookup yields CDR1 SGHNT and CDR2 YYREEE (reference sequence). The chain's CDR3 is CASSFHSGTVNTEAFF. As DNA, the CDR3 is TGTGCCAGCAGCTTCCACTCCGGGACAGTCAACACTGAAGCTTTCTTT.

This clone turned up a few times. This chain links TRBV7-9 with TRBJ2-3, with 9 bases that match TRBD2. The CDR3 extends over 16 amino acids. Germline V gene data show CDR1 as SEHNR and CDR2 as FQNEAQ (reference sequence). With 5 bases clipped from V and 6 bases from J, the junction kept 12 bases outside the gene matches. The CDR3 DNA is TGTGCCAGCAGCCTTGGGATAGGGACTAGCAAGGATACGCAGTATTTT. Translating gives CASSLGIGTSKDTQYF.

J is TRBJ2-5 and V is TRBV5-4, with TRBD1 matching over 8 bases. This CDR3 comprises 15 residues. V shed 4 bases, J shed 6 bases, and the junction held 11 bases outside the gene matches. From germline, CDR1 is SGHNT and CDR2 YYREEE (reference sequence). In DNA, the CDR3 is TGTGCCAGCAGCATCGACAGGGGAAGGGGGAAGACCCAGTACTTC. Its translation is CASSIDRGRGKTQYF.

This chain joins TRBV11-2 and TRBJ2-5, with 7 nucleotides matching TRBD1. Germline CDR1 is SGHAT and CDR2 is FQNNGV. V dropped 5 bases and J dropped 4; count of bases not matched to a gene: 10. The CDR3 spans 15 residues. The CDR3 here is CASSPWTGSGETQYF. Written as DNA, the CDR3 is TGTGCCAGCAGCCCCTGGACAGGCTCAGGAGAGACCCAGTACTTC.

The chain carries TRBV6-5 and TRBJ2-7; the D gene is possibly TRBD2 (7 bases). The germline V gene has CDR1 MNHEY and CDR2 SVGAGI. CDR3 length: 14 amino acids. The V end was cut by 8 bases, the J end by 1 base, with 15 bases between. The DNA of the CDR3 is TGTGCCAGCTCAGAGGGGGAGGGATCCTACGAGCAGTACTTC. This gives the protein CASSEGEGSYEQYF.

The J gene is TRBJ1-2, the V gene TRBV4-1; perhaps TRBD1 as D (5 bases). V lost 2 bases to trimming and J lost 2 bases, with 6 bases between them. The CDR3 totals 13 residues. The germline CDR1 and CDR2 sequences are MGHRA and YSYEKL. The CDR3 nucleotides read TGCGCCAGCAGCCAACAGGGAAACTATGGCTACACCTTC. It yields the protein CASSQQGNYGYTF.

The chain employs TRBV5-1 and TRBJ2-7; D perhaps matches TRBD1 (5 bases). From germline, CDR1 is SGHRS and CDR2 YFSETQ. Trimming shortened V by 3 bases and J by 5 bases, and 12 bases separated the two germline ends. There are 13 residues in the CDR3. CDR3 DNA: TGCGCCAGCAGCTCTCAGGGAACGCACGAGCAGTACTTC. Residues: CASSSQGTHEQYF.

The chain joins TRBV2 to TRBJ2-5; D unclear. CDR3 length: 15 residues. The V end was cut by 3 bases, the J end by 0 bases, with 11 bases between. Germline CDR1 and CDR2: SNHLY and FYNNEI. CDR3 nucleotide sequence: TGTGCCAGCAGTGAGCAGGTCATGTACCAAGAGACCCAGTACTTC. Translating gives CASSEQVMYQETQYF.

V and J are TRBV30 and TRBJ2-1, with no clear D. The CDR3 runs 12 residues. Germline CDR1 GTSNPN, CDR2 SVGIG (reference sequence). V was clipped by 0 bases and J by 3 bases, with 3 bases between them. Here the CDR3 DNA reads TGTGCCTGGAGTGTACTCTACAATGAGCAGTTCTTC. Translated: CAWSVLYNEQFF.

The chain is built from TRBV11-2 and TRBJ1-3, with a weak D call TRBD1 (6 bases). This CDR3 contains 15 residues. CDR1 and CDR2 from the germline V gene are SGHAT and FQNNGV. Trimming cost V 5 bases and J 4 bases, with 15 bases left between them. The DNA for the CDR3 is TGTGCCAGCAGCCCGGGACAATTTCGGGGAAACACCATATATTTT. This translates into CASSPGQFRGNTIYF. Full variable domain (rest looked up from reference TRBV11-2 and TRBJ1-3): EAGVAQSPRYKIIEKRQSVAFWCNPISGHATLYWYQQILGQGPKLLIQFQNNGVVDDSQLPKDRFSAERLKGVDSTLKIQPAKLEDSAVYLCASSPGQFRGNTIYFGEGSWLTVV.